The T cell receptor (beta chain) described here comes from a study of blood T cell repertoires in COVID-19. Study details: Samples of COVID-19 (acute and convalescent) were obtained from the United States, Italy and Spain. Sources were T cells, B-cell-depleted T cells, or PBMCs; the material itself was cDNA or gDNA.

Germline V gives CDR1 LGHDT, CDR2 YNNKEL (reference sequence). CDR3 length: 13 amino acids. The germline V and J ends were trimmed by 4 bases and 0 bases, with 6 bases remaining between them. Authors' data handling: The assay estimated nucleated cells by amplifying reference gene primers. Clones were sequenced by immunoSEQ multiplex PCR, and TCRdb holds only the in-frame ones, with some missing. D and trimming come from the DNA, and the V and J calls and clone size come from that table. The sample includes 200,000 to 300,000 clones, approximately 86% of them seen just once. This sequence joins TRBV3-1 (or the pseudogene TRBV3-2) and TRBJ1-1, with no clear D. The sample was peripheral blood. This clonotype originated in a man in his forties who had recovered from COVID-19. This chain's CDR3 is CASSLAMNTEAFF. DNA for the CDR3: TGTGCCAGCAGCCTCGCTATGAACACTGAAGCTTTCTTT.